One T cell receptor (beta chain) is described in this entry. The sample holds one count of this clone. Its specific antigen is unknown. There are no base qualities to consult, and no much larger clone falls within one base. Interpreted using the paper, the time point label stands for: baseline before first vaccination. Vaccinee samples were obtained from the UK trials COV001 and COV002, which included a single-blind randomized controlled phase 2/3 trial of AZD1222 (ChAdOx1 nCoV-19) in healthy adults. For TCRbeta chain sequencing, PBMC samples were collected from trial participants at day 0 and at day 28 after the second dose. The CDR1 and CDR2 encoded by the germline V gene are MDHEN and SYDVKM. Measured from the cysteine to the phenylalanine, the CDR3 is 14 residues long. Only the CDR3 DNA is retained, 42 bases long and in frame from the first base. Trimming takes 1 base from V and 3 bases from J, and the germline ends sit 9 bases apart.

The data are from a study of T cell responses to AZD1222 COVID-19 vaccine (dated by TCRdb to about 2021). Study-level background: AZD1222 recipients whose second dose came at about 4 weeks and those whose second dose came at about 12 weeks were combined into one group, since spike-specific TCR depth and breadth did not differ between the two schedules. A total of about 250 trial participants underwent TCR sequencing, of whom about 210 had received two doses of AZD1222 and approximately 26 had received two doses of the MenACWY control vaccine. Trial participants were enrolled by age into 18-55, 56-69 and 70-plus year subgroups, with roughly 160, 29 and 62 TCR-sequenced participants respectively. What the authors observed across the whole study: Because no samples from the day 14 peak response were available, repertoires could be characterized only after the peak T cell response. CD4 TCRs associated with the vaccine covered the entire spike protein, and the dominant responses were in regions 160-218 and 743-854. Spike-specific TCR breadth and depth rose significantly after two AZD1222 doses compared with day 0 and with MenACWY recipients. Participants were mostly white British, with more females than males. The authors suggested clonal diversity may have been underestimated. Conclusions about previously exposed vaccinees were limited because only six or seven AZD1222 recipients were SARS-CoV-2 seropositive at baseline. In the small 56-69-year group, the increase in depth fell short of significance, most likely because of low power. Reportedly, close to half of the unique spike-specific TCRs recognized epitopes lying outside the regions that are mutated in the B.1.351 and B.1.1.7 variants.

The CDR3 regions of human TCRbeta chains were analyzed by immunosequencing. As for the authors' bioinformatics: TCRs in the repertoires were matched against a reference library of SARS-CoV-2-specific TCRs that had been generated with the MIRA antigen-specificity platform. Breadth was defined as the fraction of unique TCRs that were SARS-CoV-2-associated. Depth was defined as the fraction of total T cells that were SARS-CoV-2-associated. Each spike-specific TCR was assigned to its reactive spike region and to a CD4 or CD8 class using the MIRA data. Log10-transformed breadth and depth values were compared by one-way ANOVA with Sidak's multiple comparisons tests. The clones in this table, taken by TCRdb from immuneACCESS, are in-frame only. Not every clone is retained; where verified, under half of the shortfall comes from an unresolved V gene, and the cause of the rest is unknown. V, J and clone size derive from that table, while D and trimming were established from the DNA sequence. For this sample there are 90,000 to 130,000 clones; 85% to 95% appear just once. Over 6.5% of the sample is held by the ten biggest clonotypes.

Specimen: peripheral blood, collected on day 0 of AZD1222 vaccination. The rearrangement joined TRBV28 to TRBJ1-1; a tentative D call is TRBD1 (5 bases match). The source is an adult in good health. In nucleotide form, the sequence is TGTGCCAGCAGTTTATTCAGGGTCGACACTGAAGCTTTCTTT. This sequence encodes CASSLFRVDTEAFF.